Below, 32 T cell receptor beta chains from the same sample are listed, as sequenced in a study of T cells in Graves' hyperthyroidism and ophthalmopathy. Template material for amplifying TCR beta CDR3 regions consisted of RNA transcripts. The primer set for the first-round RT-PCR of the TCR CDR3 was HTBI. TCRdb reprocessed the multiplex PCR reads via MiXCR and lists one record per CDR3 protein. The repertoire holds 550,000 to 700,000 distinct CDR3 sequences, with about 15% as singletons. Material: blood. The receptors come from a woman in her thirties or forties with Graves' ophthalmopathy.

This clonotype was seen at least ten times. At one boundary the junction diverges from the germline segment, which might be a read error. The chain joins TRBV5-1 to TRBJ1-3; D uncertain. Germline V gene sequence: CDR1 SGHRS, CDR2 YFSETQ. CDR3 length: 12 amino acids. The chain's CDR3 is CASSLDGNTIYF. For the CDR3, the DNA is TGTGCCAGCAGCCTAGATGGAAACACCATATATTTT.

This clonotype was counted many times. The chain uses TRBV7-2 and TRBJ2-5, with D uncertain. This CDR3 region has 14 residues. V was clipped by 1 base and J by 5 bases, with 11 bases between them. From germline, CDR1 is SGHTA and CDR2 FQGNSA. As DNA, the CDR3 is TGTGCCAGCAGCTTAGTCGCAGTGACCGAGACCCAGTACTTC. Translation: CASSLVAVTETQYF.

In this sample, this clonotype turned up a few times. V and J are TRBV7-4 and TRBJ2-2; 9 nucleotides agree with TRBD2. V lost 4 bases, J lost 4 bases, and 19 bases stayed unmatched. The CDR3 loop spans 20 amino acids. Germline CDR1 and CDR2: SGHVT and SQSDAQ. CDR3: CASSYPGLAGSIEGTGELFF. The DNA for the CDR3 is TGTGCCAGCAGCTACCCGGGACTAGCTGGGTCCATCGAAGGCACCGGGGAGCTGTTTTTT.

This clonotype was seen at least ten times. This chain links TRBV2 with TRBJ2-5, with TRBD2 matching over 8 bases. Per the germline V gene, CDR1 is SNHLY and CDR2 is FYNNEI. This CDR3 region has 13 residues. The J segment lost 4 bases and the V segment lost 9 bases, leaving 7 bases of the junction unmatched. The CDR3 nucleotides are TGTGCCAGGGATAGCGGGAAGCCAGAGACCCAGTACTTC. It specifies CARDSGKPETQYF. The full variable domain, with the rest looked up from reference TRBV2 and TRBJ2-5, is EPEVTQTPSHQVTQMGQEVILRCVPISNHLYFYWYRQILGQKVEFLVSFYNNEISEKSEIFDDQFSVERPDGSNFTLKIRSTKLEDSAMYFCARDSGKPETQYFGPGTRLLVL.

This chain connects TRBV7-3 to TRBJ2-7, with D tentatively TRBD1 or TRBD2 (5 bases each). This CDR3 is 15 amino acids long. Germline-derived CDR1 and CDR2 are SGHTA and FQGTGA. V was cut by 5 bases and J by 2 bases, with 16 bases left in between. CDR3 sequence reads: CASSPRDQPPYEQYF. In DNA, the CDR3 is TGTGCCAGCAGCCCCCGGGACCAGCCCCCCTACGAGCAGTACTTC.

This clonotype was counted ten times or more. V and J are TRBV6-5 and TRBJ2-7; D is uncertain. This CDR3 is 12 amino acids long. V was pared by 7 bases and J by 0 bases, with 7 bases between. Germline CDR1 reads MNHEY; CDR2 reads SVGAGI. CDR3 in DNA: TGTGCCAGCAAAGGGCTCTCCTACGAGCAGTACTTC. Its translation is CASKGLSYEQYF.

The chain couples TRBV4-2 to TRBJ1-5; TRBD1 is a possible D gene (5 bases). V shed 3 bases and J shed 6 bases, with 15 bases lying between them. CDR3 length equals 15 residues. CDR1 LGHNA and CDR2 YNFKEQ come from the germline V gene. The CDR3 sequence is CASSQVTDVGQPQHF. CDR3 bases: TGTGCCAGCAGCCAGGTGACAGATGTGGGTCAGCCCCAGCATTTT.

This clonotype was seen ten or more times. The CDR3 DNA follows: TGTGCCAGCAGCATAGTAGTAGCTGAGACCCAGTACTTC. This encodes CASSIVVAETQYF. This sequence joins TRBV12-3 or TRBV12-4 and TRBJ2-5; no firm D call. This CDR3 region has 13 residues. V lost 6 bases and J 5 bases, leaving 13 bases between the germline ends.

This clonotype was counted many times. Here the CDR3 reads CASSPRVRSSGELFF. Written as DNA, the CDR3 is TGTGCCAGCAGTCCCCGGGTGCGGTCGAGCGGGGAGCTGTTTTTT. The chain joins TRBV27 to TRBJ2-2, with D uncertain. The germline V gene encodes CDR1 MNHEY and CDR2 SMNVEV (reference sequence). This CDR3 has 15 amino acids. V dropped 5 bases and J dropped 7 bases, with 17 bases sitting between them.

This clonotype was detected many times. V is TRBV9 and J is TRBJ2-5; D is possibly TRBD1 (6 bases). Germline V CDR1 and CDR2: SGDLS, YYNGEE. The CDR3 is made up of 14 amino acids. The germline V and J ends were trimmed by 3 bases and 2 bases, with 11 bases remaining between them. This CDR3 reads CASSGQTGQETQYF. CDR3 bases: TGTGCCAGCAGCGGACAAACAGGGCAAGAGACCCAGTACTTC.

This clonotype was detected ten times or more. The rearrangement links TRBV12-3 or TRBV12-4 to TRBJ2-7; weak D call: TRBD1 (6 bases). V was trimmed by 3 bases and J by 4 bases, leaving 13 bases between them. The CDR3 has 14 residues. The CDR3 here is CASSFNYQGYEQYF. The DNA of the CDR3 is TGTGCCAGCAGTTTTAACTACCAGGGGTACGAGCAGTACTTC.

The rearrangement joins TRBV28 to TRBJ2-7; D is unclear. Germline CDR1 is MDHEN and CDR2 is SYDVKM. CDR3 length equals 13 residues. Trimming removed 3 bases at V and 5 bases at J, with 11 bases between. This chain's CDR3 is CASSFLPGHEQYF. The DNA for the CDR3 is TGTGCCAGCAGTTTTCTACCAGGTCACGAGCAGTACTTC.

The table lists this clonotype with many counts. V gene TRBV6-2 or TRBV6-3 combines with J gene TRBJ2-5, with a weak D call TRBD1 (5 bases). Trimming left V 1 base short and J 9 bases short, with 18 bases between. The CDR3 length is 15 residues. Germline V CDR1 and CDR2: MNHEY, SVGEGT. The DNA for the CDR3 is TGTGCCAGCAGTTACTTTCGTCCAGGGAACCTGGCCCAGTACTTC. This translates into CASSYFRPGNLAQYF.

This clonotype was counted ten times or more. Germline and junction disagree at one end, which may indicate a read error. J is TRBJ1-1 and V is TRBV19; D gene unclear. The CDR3 consists of 13 residues. Germline assignment: CDR1 LNHDA and CDR2 SQIVND (reference sequence). CDR3 nucleotide sequence: TGTGCCAGTAGAATAGATTTAAACACTGAAGCTTTCTTT. Translation: CASRIDLNTEAFF.

This clonotype was observed at least ten times. The chain recombines TRBV19 with TRBJ2-7; D unclear. Germline loops: CDR1 LNHDA, CDR2 SQIVND (reference sequence). The CDR3 runs 14 residues. V dropped 0 bases and J dropped 0 bases, with 6 bases sitting between them. CDR3 bases: TGTGCCAGTAGTATAGACCCCACCTCCTACGAGCAGTACTTC. Protein: CASSIDPTSYEQYF.

The table lists this clonotype with many counts. The chain carries TRBV30 and TRBJ2-7, with D unclear. The CDR3 contains 12 residues. Germline values: CDR1 GTSNPN, CDR2 SVGIG (reference sequence). V was pared by 4 bases and J by 3 bases, with 10 bases between. The CDR3 coding sequence is TGTGCCTGGAATCGAGTCGGCTACGAGCAGTACTTC. Its protein is CAWNRVGYEQYF.

In this sample, this clonotype turned up many times. V and J are TRBV11-2 and TRBJ1-1, with D unclear. The germline CDR1 and CDR2 sequences are SGHAT and FQNNGV. V was cut by 1 base and J by 6 bases, with 9 bases left in between. This CDR3 is 13 amino acids long. The CDR3 DNA follows: TGTGCCAGCAGCTTAGTGGCGGGCCCTGAAGCTTTCTTT. Amino acids: CASSLVAGPEAFF.

The table lists this clonotype with many counts. V and J are TRBV12-3 or TRBV12-4 and TRBJ1-2; D remains ambiguous. The CDR3 has 13 amino acids. Trimming shortened V by 3 bases and J by 8 bases, and 13 bases separated the two germline ends. The CDR3: CASSFQRRTGYTF. The CDR3 DNA reads TGTGCCAGCAGTTTCCAGAGACGGACCGGCTACACCTTC.

This clonotype appeared many times. The J gene is TRBJ2-7, the V gene TRBV7-2, with 7 nucleotides matching TRBD1. After removal of 7 bases from V and 2 bases from J, the junction contained 11 bases not matched to a gene. This CDR3 comprises 15 residues. Germline assignment: CDR1 SGHTA and CDR2 FQGNSA. The CDR3 spells CASTGTDHEAYEQYF. The CDR3 nucleotides are TGTGCCAGCACCGGGACAGATCATGAGGCCTACGAGCAGTACTTC. Full variable domain (outside the CDR3, taken from reference TRBV7-2 and TRBJ2-7): GAGVSQSPSNKVTEKGKDVELRCDPISGHTALYWYRQSLGQGLEFLIYFQGNSAPDKSGLPSDRFSAERTGGSVSTLTIQRTQQEDSAVYLCASTGTDHEAYEQYFGPGTRLTVT.

This clonotype occurred many times. The rearrangement links TRBV6-1 to TRBJ1-6, with D hard to call. Trimming cost V 6 bases and J 5 bases, with 14 bases left between them. This CDR3 is built from 15 residues. The germline V gene encodes CDR1 MNHNS and CDR2 SASEGT. CDR3 region: CASSPVGRNNSPLHF. The CDR3 DNA reads TGTGCCAGCAGCCCCGTAGGGAGAAATAATTCACCCCTCCACTTT.

This clonotype was recorded many times. V usage is TRBV12-3 or TRBV12-4 and J usage is TRBJ2-7, with 8 bases lining up with TRBD1. The CDR3 runs 14 residues. The V gene end was trimmed by 5 bases and the J gene end by 4 bases; junction bases not matched to a gene: 7. CDR3 sequence reads: CASSPGQAPYEQYF. Here the CDR3 DNA reads TGTGCCAGCAGTCCGGGACAGGCACCTTACGAGCAGTACTTC.

This clonotype was detected only a few times. The chain recombines TRBV28 with TRBJ2-7, with TRBD1 identical over 10 bases. V shed 6 bases and J 5 bases; nucleotides not matched to a gene: 7. The germline CDR1 and CDR2 sequences are MDHEN and SYDVKM. The CDR3 has 14 residues. The CDR3 spells CASSEPGTGDEQYF. CDR3 DNA sequence: TGTGCCAGCAGCGAACCAGGGACAGGGGACGAGCAGTACTTC.

This clonotype was seen repeatedly, ten times or more. The chain has TRBV10-1 and TRBJ2-5; 8 nucleotides line up with TRBD1. There are 13 residues in the CDR3. The germline V gene encodes CDR1 WNHNN and CDR2 SYGVQD (reference sequence). V trimming: 3 bases; J trimming: 5 bases; junction bases outside the gene matches: 2. Here the CDR3 DNA reads TGCGCCAGCAGTGATCGGACAGGGGAGACCCAGTACTTC. Protein: CASSDRTGETQYF.

There are many counts of this clonotype. V and J are TRBV28 and TRBJ1-5; no firm D call. The CDR3 is made up of 15 amino acids. V was cut by 6 bases and J by 2 bases, with 14 bases left in between. Germline V gene data show CDR1 as MDHEN and CDR2 as SYDVKM. The CDR3 sequence is CASRKGSLRNQPQHF. CDR3 DNA: TGTGCCAGCAGGAAAGGTAGCCTTCGCAATCAGCCCCAGCATTTT.

The table lists this clonotype with many counts. The rearrangement uses TRBV5-1 and TRBJ1-1; no definite D call. The CDR3 covers 12 residues. CDR1 and CDR2 from the germline V gene are SGHRS and YFSETQ. Trimming left V 4 bases short and J 6 bases short, with 10 bases between. Here the CDR3 DNA reads TGCGCCAGCAGCATGTTCGGGGCTGAAGCTTTCTTT. Its protein product is CASSMFGAEAFF.

The rearrangement links TRBV20-1 to TRBJ2-5; 8 positions agree with TRBD1. This CDR3 is built from 14 residues. Trimming at V came to 4 bases and at J to 8 bases, leaving 12 bases not matched to a gene. CDR1 is DFQATT and CDR2 is SNEGSKA in the germline V gene (reference sequence). CDR3 protein: CSAKGTGSWATQYF. CDR3 sequence (DNA): TGCAGTGCTAAGGGGACAGGATCCTGGGCCACCCAGTACTTC.

The V gene is TRBV20-1, the J gene TRBJ2-2; D call uncertain. CDR1 is DFQATT, CDR2 SNEGSKA, per germline (reference sequence). The CDR3 runs to 15 residues. V lost 0 bases to trimming and J lost 7 bases, with 15 bases between them. The DNA of the CDR3 is TGCAGTGCTAGAGATCGCCGATTAGAGGTCGGGGAGCTGTTTTTT. Its protein product is CSARDRRLEVGELFF.

Turning to this clonotype: It may be a read error: a sequence one base away is much more abundant. The chain combines TRBV6-2 or TRBV6-3 with TRBJ2-2; D tentatively fits TRBD1 or TRBD2 (5 bases each). Germline CDR1 is MNHEY and CDR2 is SVGEGT. CDR3 length: 16 amino acids. CDR3 in amino acids: CTSGWTAGSRTGELFF. In DNA form, the CDR3 reads TGTACCAGCGGCTGGACCGCAGGGTCGCGCACCGGGGAGCTGTTTTTT.

This clonotype was counted at least ten times. V gene TRBV27 combines with J gene TRBJ1-5, with TRBD1 identical over 10 bases. The CDR3 has 14 residues. Unmatched junction bases numbered 4, after V lost 5 bases and J lost 6 bases. Germline V CDR1 and CDR2: MNHEY, SMNVEV (reference sequence). The CDR3 DNA sequence: TGTGCCAGCAGTGGACAGGGGGTCAGTCAGCCCCAGCATTTT. It is translated as CASSGQGVSQPQHF.

At least ten counts were recorded for this clonotype. CDR3 sequence reads: CASSFGRTGEAFF. CDR3 DNA: TGTGCCAGCAGTTTTGGGCGGACAGGGGAAGCTTTCTTT. The rearrangement joins TRBV12-3 or TRBV12-4 to TRBJ1-1; TRBD1 agrees at 8 bases. The V gene end was trimmed by 3 bases and the J gene end by 8 bases; junction bases not matched to a gene: 5. This CDR3 is 13 amino acids long.

For this clonotype: A much larger clone lies one base from this, so it may be a read error. The chain recombines TRBV4-1 with TRBJ1-1; D remains ambiguous. Looked up from germline, CDR1 is MGHRA and CDR2 is YSYEKL. Deletions cut 8 bases from V and 4 bases from J, with 20 bases between. This CDR3 spans 15 amino acids. The CDR3 here is CASGPSGHMSTEAFF. The CDR3 DNA follows: TGCGCCAGCGGACCGTCTGGGCACATGAGCACTGAAGCTTTCTTT.

The chain uses TRBV7-8 and TRBJ1-6; 7 nucleotides match TRBD1. The V gene's germline CDR1 is SGHVS and CDR2 FQNEAQ. CDR3 size: 14 residues. Trimming cost V 2 bases and J 6 bases; bases outside gene matches: 1. As DNA, the CDR3 is TGTGCCAGCAGCTTAAACAGGGGTAATTCACCCCTCCACTTT. Translating gives CASSLNRGNSPLHF.